This T cell receptor (beta chain) originates from a study of beta chain features in type 1 diabetes. General study results and limits: Shorter templates might be favored by PCR, equally in patients and controls.

In germline, CDR1 is SGHTA, CDR2 FQGNSA. This CDR3 comprises 16 residues. Losses at the gene ends were 1 base for V and 9 bases for J; bases not matched to a gene: 5. The investigators reverse transcribed all of the isolated RNA, so they sequenced expressed TCRB transcripts. Method: immunoSEQ multiplex PCR; TCRdb's copy keeps in-frame clones and lacks some. The table lists 300,000 or so clones, less than 9.5% of them singletons. As to this clone: Its antigen is unidentified.

The genes are TRBV7-2 and TRBJ2-1; TRBD2 matches at 14 bases. This TCR was recovered from a woman aged 18-29 years in good health. The specimen sequenced was central memory CD4+ T cells from blood. CDR3 sequence: CASSLGGTSGRSEQFF. In DNA, the CDR3 is TGTGCCAGCAGCTTAGGGGGGACTAGCGGGAGAAGTGAGCAGTTCTTC.